A selection of T cell receptor beta chains follows, all from one sample in a study of blood T cell repertoires in COVID-19. Profiling relied on immunoSEQ multiplex PCR, and the TCRdb table lists in-frame clones only, not all of them. The data hold 97,000 or so clones, with roughly 79% observed a single time. The sample taken for sequencing was peripheral blood. The origin of the receptors is a man aged 65 to 85 with acute or convalescent COVID-19. CDR3s include the opening cysteine and the closing phenylalanine or tryptophan. The D gene is left open where the match is weak. The size field is filled for only some rows; it gives once, few, many or a size class.

D gene: TRBD1; J gene: TRBJ2-1; clone size: NA; V gene: TRBV19; CDR3 DNA: TGTGCCAGCCGGGACAGGGGGCGCACCGGTGAGCAGTTCTTC; CDR3 protein: CASRDRGRTGEQFF
D gene: TRBD1; J gene: TRBJ1-6; clone size: NA; V gene: TRBV14; CDR3 DNA: TGTGCCAGCAGGGGACAGGGGGCCAGGAATTCACCCCTCCACTTT; CDR3 protein: CASRGQGARNSPLHF
D gene: TRBD1; J gene: TRBJ1-5; clone size: few; V gene: TRBV30; CDR3 DNA: TGTGCCTGGAGTGGGGACAGGGTCCAGCCCCAGCATTTT; CDR3 protein: CAWSGDRVQPQHF
D gene: NA; J gene: TRBJ1-1; clone size: few; V gene: TRBV5-1; CDR3 DNA: TGCGCCAGCGGGCGACGCGAGGGAGCTAACACTGAAGCTTTCTTT; CDR3 protein: CASGRREGANTEAFF
D gene: NA; J gene: TRBJ1-1; clone size: NA; V gene: TRBV5-1; CDR3 DNA: TGCGCCAGCAGCTCACAGGGTAACACTGAAGCTTTCTTT; CDR3 protein: CASSSQGNTEAFF
D gene: TRBD2; J gene: TRBJ2-1; clone size: NA; V gene: TRBV2; CDR3 DNA: TGTGCCAGCAGAACCTCGACTAGCTCCCATGAGCAGTTCTTC; CDR3 protein: CASRTSTSSHEQFF
D gene: TRBD2; J gene: TRBJ2-1; clone size: NA; V gene: TRBV9; CDR3 DNA: TGTGCCAGCAGCGTAGCGAGGACTAGTTTTTATGAGCAGTTCTTC; CDR3 protein: CASSVARTSFYEQFF
D gene: TRBD1; J gene: TRBJ1-5; clone size: once; V gene: TRBV10-3; CDR3 DNA: TGTGCCATCAGTGAGTCTTTGGGGCAGGGGGCGAATCAGCCCCAGCATTTT; CDR3 protein: CAISESLGQGANQPQHF
D gene: TRBD1; J gene: TRBJ2-5; clone size: NA; V gene: TRBV2; CDR3 DNA: TGTGCCAGCAGGCCGGGGACAGGGGCCCAAGAGACCCAGTACTTC; CDR3 protein: CASRPGTGAQETQYF
D gene: TRBD1; J gene: TRBJ1-6; clone size: NA; V gene: TRBV7-2; CDR3 DNA: TGTGCCAGCAGCGCGGGACAGGGCCGGGGCAATTCACCCCTCCACTTT; CDR3 protein: CASSAGQGRGNSPLHF
D gene: NA; J gene: TRBJ2-1; clone size: NA; V gene: TRBV7-2; CDR3 DNA: TGTGCCAGCAGCTTACCGTTAGCGTATTCCTACAATGAGCAGTTCTTC; CDR3 protein: CASSLPLAYSYNEQFF
D gene: TRBD2; J gene: TRBJ2-2; clone size: NA; V gene: TRBV7-2; CDR3 DNA: TGTGCCAGCAGCGTGCTAGCGGGAGGCCCCGGGGAGCTGTTTTTT; CDR3 protein: CASSVLAGGPGELFF
D gene: NA; J gene: TRBJ2-7; clone size: NA; V gene: TRBV12-3/TRBV12-4; CDR3 DNA: TGTGCCAGCTCAACAGGAGACTCCTACGAGCAGTACTTC; CDR3 protein: CASSTGDSYEQYF
D gene: TRBD2; J gene: TRBJ2-2; clone size: once; V gene: TRBV5-1; CDR3 DNA: TGCGCCAGCAGCTTGCGGCCGGGACTAGGGGAGGGGGAGCTGTTTTTT; CDR3 protein: CASSLRPGLGEGELFF
D gene: TRBD2; J gene: TRBJ2-1; clone size: NA; V gene: TRBV5-4; CDR3 DNA: TGTGCCAGCAGCCAAAGCGGGGGGCACTACAATGAGCAGTTCTTC; CDR3 protein: CASSQSGGHYNEQFF
D gene: NA; J gene: TRBJ1-5; clone size: NA; V gene: TRBV7-8; CDR3 DNA: TGTGCCAGCAGCTTAGCACCAGGGGCCGGTCAGCCCCAGCATTTT; CDR3 protein: CASSLAPGAGQPQHF
D gene: TRBD1; J gene: TRBJ2-2; clone size: few; V gene: TRBV19; CDR3 DNA: TGTGCCAGTAGTGGGACAGGGGCCGGGGAGCTGTTTTTT; CDR3 protein: CASSGTGAGELFF
D gene: NA; J gene: TRBJ1-2; clone size: NA; V gene: TRBV9; CDR3 DNA: TGTGCCAGCAGCGAAGCCCCCAACTTTTCCCAAAGTGGCTACACCTTC; CDR3 protein: CASSEAPNFSQSGYTF
D gene: NA; J gene: TRBJ1-1; clone size: few; V gene: TRBV2; CDR3 DNA: TGTGCCAGCGACATACAGGGCTTCATGAACACTGAAGCTTTCTTT; CDR3 protein: CASDIQGFMNTEAFF
D gene: NA; J gene: TRBJ1-1; clone size: NA; V gene: TRBV12-3/TRBV12-4; CDR3 DNA: TGTGCCAGTAGTTTTCGAGGGGAAGCTTTCTTT; CDR3 protein: CASSFRGEAFF
D gene: NA; J gene: TRBJ2-1; clone size: NA; V gene: TRBV7-6; CDR3 DNA: TGTGCCAGCAGCCCAGGGATGGGGTCCTCCTACAATGAGCAGTTCTTC; CDR3 protein: CASSPGMGSSYNEQFF
D gene: TRBD1; J gene: TRBJ2-7; clone size: NA; V gene: TRBV6-5; CDR3 DNA: TGTGCCAGCAGTTACTCGGGACAGATCTACGAGCAGTACTTC; CDR3 protein: CASSYSGQIYEQYF
D gene: NA; J gene: TRBJ1-4; clone size: NA; V gene: TRBV7-8; CDR3 DNA: TGTGCCAGCAGCAATAACCGGGAAAGGCTGTTTTTT; CDR3 protein: CASSNNRERLFF
D gene: TRBD1; J gene: TRBJ2-3; clone size: NA; V gene: TRBV15; CDR3 DNA: TGTGCCACCAGCAGAGCAGGGGGCGACGCAGATACGCAGTATTTT; CDR3 protein: CATSRAGGDADTQYF
D gene: TRBD1; J gene: TRBJ2-4; clone size: NA; V gene: TRBV28; CDR3 DNA: TGTGCCAGCAGTTCCGATTCACAGGGGACGAAAAACATTCAGTACTTC; CDR3 protein: CASSSDSQGTKNIQYF
D gene: NA; J gene: TRBJ2-3; clone size: NA; V gene: TRBV19; CDR3 DNA: TGTGCCAGTACCATGGGGCGGGGAGGCACAGATACGCAGTATTTT; CDR3 protein: CASTMGRGGTDTQYF
D gene: NA; J gene: TRBJ1-5; clone size: many; V gene: TRBV19; CDR3 DNA: TGTGCCAGTAGTATATTGGAGATGAATCAGCCCCAGCATTTT; CDR3 protein: CASSILEMNQPQHF
D gene: TRBD2; J gene: TRBJ2-3; clone size: NA; V gene: TRBV7-3; CDR3 DNA: TGTGCCAGCAGTCCGCGGGGACTACAAAACACAGATACGCAGTATTTT; CDR3 protein: CASSPRGLQNTDTQYF
D gene: TRBD2; J gene: TRBJ2-1; clone size: NA; V gene: TRBV9; CDR3 DNA: TGTGCCAGCAGCTGGGGACTAGCGTCACGCAATGAGCAGTTCTTC; CDR3 protein: CASSWGLASRNEQFF
D gene: NA; J gene: TRBJ1-6; clone size: NA; V gene: TRBV27; CDR3 DNA: TGTGCCAGCAGTTTAGCAAGACAGTATTCACCCCTCCACTTT; CDR3 protein: CASSLARQYSPLHF
D gene: NA; J gene: TRBJ1-2; clone size: NA; V gene: TRBV6-5; CDR3 DNA: TGTGCCAGCAGTTACGTACAGAACTATGGCTACACCTTC; CDR3 protein: CASSYVQNYGYTF
D gene: NA; J gene: TRBJ1-1; clone size: NA; V gene: TRBV21-1; CDR3 DNA: TGTGCCAGCAGCAAAGGGACAATGAACACTGAAGCTTTCTTT; CDR3 protein: CASSKGTMNTEAFF
D gene: TRBD1; J gene: TRBJ2-5; clone size: NA; V gene: TRBV18; CDR3 DNA: TGTGCCAGCTCACCGCTGGGACAGCAAGAGACCCAGTACTTC; CDR3 protein: CASSPLGQQETQYF